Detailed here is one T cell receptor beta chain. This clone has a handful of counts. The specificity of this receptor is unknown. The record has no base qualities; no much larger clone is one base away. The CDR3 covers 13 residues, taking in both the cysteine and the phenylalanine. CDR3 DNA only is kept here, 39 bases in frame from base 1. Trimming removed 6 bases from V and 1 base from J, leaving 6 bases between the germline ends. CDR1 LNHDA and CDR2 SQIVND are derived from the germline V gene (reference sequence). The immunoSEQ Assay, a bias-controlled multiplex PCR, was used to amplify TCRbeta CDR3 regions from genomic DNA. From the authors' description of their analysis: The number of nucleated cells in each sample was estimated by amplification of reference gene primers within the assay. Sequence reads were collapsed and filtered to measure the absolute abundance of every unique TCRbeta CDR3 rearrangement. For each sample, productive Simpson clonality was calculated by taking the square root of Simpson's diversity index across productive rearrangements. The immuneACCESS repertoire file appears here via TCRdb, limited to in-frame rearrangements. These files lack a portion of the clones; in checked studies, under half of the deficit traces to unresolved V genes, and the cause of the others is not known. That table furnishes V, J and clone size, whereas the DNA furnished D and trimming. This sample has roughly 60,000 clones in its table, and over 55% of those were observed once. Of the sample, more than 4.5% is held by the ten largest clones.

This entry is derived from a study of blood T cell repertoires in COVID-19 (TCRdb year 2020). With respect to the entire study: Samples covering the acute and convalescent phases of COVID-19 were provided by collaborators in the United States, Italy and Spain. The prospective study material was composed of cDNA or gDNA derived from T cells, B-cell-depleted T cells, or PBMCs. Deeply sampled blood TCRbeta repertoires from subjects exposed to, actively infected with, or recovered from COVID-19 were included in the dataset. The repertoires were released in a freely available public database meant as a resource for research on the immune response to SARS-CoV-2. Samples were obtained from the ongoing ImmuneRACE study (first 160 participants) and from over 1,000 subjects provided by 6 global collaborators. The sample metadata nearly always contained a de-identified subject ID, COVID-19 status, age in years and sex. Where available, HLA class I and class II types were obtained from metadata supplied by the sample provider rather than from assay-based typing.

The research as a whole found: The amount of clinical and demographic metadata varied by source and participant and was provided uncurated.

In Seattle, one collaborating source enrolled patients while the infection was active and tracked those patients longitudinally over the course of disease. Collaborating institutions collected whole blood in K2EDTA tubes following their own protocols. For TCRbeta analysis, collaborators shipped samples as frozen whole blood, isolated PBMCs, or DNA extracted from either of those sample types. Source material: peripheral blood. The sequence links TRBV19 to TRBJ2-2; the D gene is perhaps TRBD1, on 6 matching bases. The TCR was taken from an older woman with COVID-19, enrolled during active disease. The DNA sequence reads TGTGCCAGTAGGGGACAGAACACCGGGGAGCTGTTTTTT. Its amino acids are CASRGQNTGELFF.